This is a list of T cell receptor beta chains from one sample in a study of blood T cell repertoires in COVID-19. Only in-frame clones appear in the TCRdb table, and some are missing; sequencing was by immunoSEQ multiplex PCR. The sample carries over 350,000 clones, roughly 90% recorded once. The sample consisted of PBMCs or T cells enriched from blood (not recorded which). These receptors all come from a middle-aged woman who had been exposed to COVID-19. Each CDR3 is given with its conserved first and last residue. The D gene is left open where the match is weak. The listing skips clone size in some rows; elsewhere it reads once, few, many or a size class.

TRBJ1-2,.,TRBV6-4,.,12,TGTGCCAGCAGTGACTCGGACAGCTCCTACACCTTC,CASSDSDSSYTF
TRBJ1-3,.,TRBV18,.,14,TGTGCCAGCTCACCAGAGAGCTCTGGAAACACCATATATTTT,CASSPESSGNTIYF
TRBJ1-3,.,TRBV5-4,.,14,TGTGCCAGCAGCTCCCAGGGTTTTGAAAACACCATATATTTT,CASSSQGFENTIYF
TRBJ1-5,TRBD1,TRBV30,once,14,TGTGCCTGGAGTACCGGGACAGTTTATCAGCCCCAGCATTTT,CAWSTGTVYQPQHF
TRBJ1-1,TRBD1,TRBV29-1,.,13,TGCAGCGTTGGGACAGGGGGCTACACTGAAGCTTTCTTT,CSVGTGGYTEAFF
TRBJ2-2,.,TRBV7-2,.,15,TGTGCCAGCAGCTTAATCCCAGGAAACACCGGGGAGCTGTTTTTT,CASSLIPGNTGELFF
TRBJ1-3,.,TRBV7-9,.,15,TGTGCCAGCAGACTCACAGGGACCTCTGGAAACACCATATATTTT,CASRLTGTSGNTIYF
TRBJ1-4,TRBD1,TRBV16,.,15,TGTGCCAGCAGCCCGGTGTCAGGGGGGAGTGAAAAACTGTTTTTT,CASSPVSGGSEKLFF
TRBJ2-2,TRBD1,TRBV24-1,.,15,TGTGCCACCAGTGCCCTGACAGGGTCCCCCGGGGAGCTGTTTTTT,CATSALTGSPGELFF
TRBJ1-1,.,TRBV5-1,.,15,TGCGCCAGCAGCTTGGAGGGTTCAGGAGGCACTGAAGCTTTCTTT,CASSLEGSGGTEAFF
TRBJ1-5,.,TRBV5-6,.,17,TGTGCCAGCAGCTTGTGGGGCAGGGAGGTTGGCAATCAGCCCCAGCATTTT,CASSLWGREVGNQPQHF
TRBJ2-1,.,TRBV5-1,.,15,TGCGCCAGCAGCTTAGCGGCCCTCTCCTACAATGAGCAGTTCTTC,CASSLAALSYNEQFF
TRBJ2-3,.,TRBV30,.,15,TGTGCCTGGAGTGTAGGGGCAGGGTGGGAAGATACGCAGTATTTT,CAWSVGAGWEDTQYF
TRBJ1-2,.,TRBV6-5,.,14,TGTGCCAGCAGGATCCCGGGGAATAACTATGGCTACACCTTC,CASRIPGNNYGYTF
TRBJ2-1,.,TRBV19,once,14,TGTGCCAGTAGCGAAGTTGGAGCCTACAATGAGCAGTTCTTC,CASSEVGAYNEQFF
TRBJ1-6,TRBD1,TRBV14,.,20,TGTGCCAGCAGCCAAGTCAGATTTAGAGGGACAGCCATCAATAATTCACCCCTCCACTTT,CASSQVRFRGTAINNSPLHF
TRBJ1-5,.,TRBV6-6,once,14,TGTGCCAGCAGTCCTGACAGCCCTAATCAGCCCCAGCATTTT,CASSPDSPNQPQHF